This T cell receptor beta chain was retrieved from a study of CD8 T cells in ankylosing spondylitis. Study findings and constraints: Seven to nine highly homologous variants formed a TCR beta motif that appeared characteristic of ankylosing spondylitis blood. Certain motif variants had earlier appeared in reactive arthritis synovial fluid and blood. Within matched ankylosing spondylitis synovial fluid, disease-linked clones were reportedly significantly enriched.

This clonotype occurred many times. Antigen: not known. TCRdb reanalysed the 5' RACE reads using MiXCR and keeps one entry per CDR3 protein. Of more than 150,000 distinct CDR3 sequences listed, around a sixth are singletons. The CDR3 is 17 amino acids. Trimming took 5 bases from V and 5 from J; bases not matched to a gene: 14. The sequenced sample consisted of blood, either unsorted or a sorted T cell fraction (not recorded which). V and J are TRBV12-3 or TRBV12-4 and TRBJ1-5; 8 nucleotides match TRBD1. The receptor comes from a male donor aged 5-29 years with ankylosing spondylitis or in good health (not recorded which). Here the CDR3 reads CASSPVALLRGHQPQHF. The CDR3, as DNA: TGTGCCAGCAGTCCCGTCGCCCTTCTCAGGGGGCATCAGCCCCAGCATTTT.